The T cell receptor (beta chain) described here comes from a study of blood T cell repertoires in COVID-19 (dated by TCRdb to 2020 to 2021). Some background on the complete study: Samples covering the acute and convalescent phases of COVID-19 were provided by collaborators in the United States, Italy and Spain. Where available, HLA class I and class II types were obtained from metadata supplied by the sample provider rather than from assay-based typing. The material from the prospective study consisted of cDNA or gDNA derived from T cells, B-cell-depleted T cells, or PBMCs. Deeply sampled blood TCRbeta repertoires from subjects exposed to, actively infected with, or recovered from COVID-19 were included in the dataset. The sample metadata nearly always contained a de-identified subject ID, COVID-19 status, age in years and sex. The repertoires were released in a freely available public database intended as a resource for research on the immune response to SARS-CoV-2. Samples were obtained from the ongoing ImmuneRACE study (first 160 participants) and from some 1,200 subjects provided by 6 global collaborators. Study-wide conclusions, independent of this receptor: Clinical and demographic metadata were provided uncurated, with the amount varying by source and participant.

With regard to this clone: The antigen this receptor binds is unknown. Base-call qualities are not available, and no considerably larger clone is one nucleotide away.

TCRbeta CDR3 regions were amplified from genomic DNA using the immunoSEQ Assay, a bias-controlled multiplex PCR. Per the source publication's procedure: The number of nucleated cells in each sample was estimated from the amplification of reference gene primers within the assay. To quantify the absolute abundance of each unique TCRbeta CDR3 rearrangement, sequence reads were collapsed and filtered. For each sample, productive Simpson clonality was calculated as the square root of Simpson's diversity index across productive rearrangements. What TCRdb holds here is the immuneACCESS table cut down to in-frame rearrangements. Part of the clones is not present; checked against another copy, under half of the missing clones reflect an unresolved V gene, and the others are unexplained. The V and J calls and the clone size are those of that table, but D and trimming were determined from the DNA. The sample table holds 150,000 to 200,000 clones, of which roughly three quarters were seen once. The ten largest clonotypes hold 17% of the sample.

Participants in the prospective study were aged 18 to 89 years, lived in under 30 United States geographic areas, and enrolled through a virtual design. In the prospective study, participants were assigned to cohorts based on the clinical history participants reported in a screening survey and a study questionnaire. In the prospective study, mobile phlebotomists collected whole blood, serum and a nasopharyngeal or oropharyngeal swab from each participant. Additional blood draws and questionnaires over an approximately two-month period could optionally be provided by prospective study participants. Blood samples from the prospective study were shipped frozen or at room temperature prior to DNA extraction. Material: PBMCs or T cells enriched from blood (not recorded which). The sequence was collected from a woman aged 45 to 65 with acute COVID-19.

The DNA sequence is as follows: TGTGCCAGCAGCCAAGATCTGACAGGGAACACCGGGGAGCTGTTTTTT. Its protein is CASSQDLTGNTGELFF. Recombination joined TRBV14 with TRBJ2-2; the D gene is possibly TRBD1, with 6 bases matching. V is clipped by 0 bases and J by 1 base, and the sequence between their germline boundaries is 9 bases long. From its cysteine to its phenylalanine, the CDR3 spans 16 amino acids. The entry retains the CDR3 DNA only, 48 bases that are in frame from base 1. CDR1 SGHDN and CDR2 FVKESK are derived from the germline V gene.